Listed here are 16 T cell receptor beta chains from one sample, sequenced in a study of T cell responses to AZD1222 COVID-19 vaccine. TCRdb keeps only in-frame clones here, not all; method: immunoSEQ multiplex PCR. Among some 81,000 clones listed, 80% to 90% were seen once. This material consisted of peripheral blood, taken 28 days after the second AZD1222 dose. Receptors originate from an adult who received the AZD1222 COVID-19 vaccine.

This clone was seen only a few times. This chain connects TRBV12-3 or TRBV12-4 to TRBJ2-7; 7 bases line up with TRBD1. This CDR3 comprises 12 residues. The V and J ends lost 5 bases and 7 bases, in that order; junction bases with no gene match: 5. This CDR3 reads CASSKGQREQYF. In nucleotides, the CDR3 is TGTGCCAGCAGTAAGGGACAGCGGGAGCAGTACTTC.

V is TRBV9 and J is TRBJ2-2; 12 bases match TRBD2. This CDR3 spans 19 amino acids. Germline V gene sequence: CDR1 SGDLS, CDR2 YYNGEE. V shed 1 base and J 5 bases; nucleotides not matched to a gene: 12. CDR3 sequence reads: CASSVPLAGGPGNTGELFF. The CDR3 DNA sequence: TGTGCCAGCAGCGTACCCCTAGCGGGAGGGCCCGGGAATACCGGGGAGCTGTTTTTT.

The chain has TRBV15 and TRBJ1-1; D perhaps matches TRBD1 (6 bases). From germline, CDR1 is LNHNV and CDR2 YYDKDF (reference sequence). CDR3 size: 15 residues. Trimming took off 3 bases at V and 0 bases at J, with 11 bases between the two ends. The CDR3 here is CATSSLQGMNTEAFF. The CDR3 DNA is TGTGCCACCAGCAGCCTCCAGGGGATGAACACTGAAGCTTTCTTT.

This CDR3 reads CASSLAAVAGGNTIYF. CDR3 sequence (DNA): TGTGCCAGCAGCTTAGCCGCTGTAGCAGGGGGAAACACCATATATTTT. This chain joins TRBV7-9 and TRBJ1-3; possibly TRBD1 for D (5 bases). Germline CDR1 SEHNR, CDR2 FQNEAQ (reference sequence). The germline V and J ends were trimmed by 0 bases and 4 bases, with 13 bases remaining between them. The CDR3 has 16 residues.

This chain links TRBV28 with TRBJ2-1, with 8 bases matching TRBD1. J lost 4 bases, V lost 4 bases, and 3 bases had no gene match. Germline V gene data show CDR1 as MDHEN and CDR2 as SYDVKM. This CDR3 region has 14 residues. The CDR3 spells CASSSGQGYNEQFF. The CDR3, as DNA: TGTGCCAGCAGTTCTGGACAGGGATACAATGAGCAGTTCTTC.

This clone has a single count. This chain connects TRBV30 to TRBJ2-5, with 7 bases matching TRBD1. The junction had 8 bases not matched to a gene; V was cut back by 4 bases and J by 3 bases. Germline V gives CDR1 GTSNPN, CDR2 SVGIG (reference sequence). The CDR3 covers 14 residues. The CDR3 protein is CAWNSGTAKETQYF. In nucleotides, the CDR3 is TGTGCCTGGAATTCTGGGACAGCTAAAGAGACCCAGTACTTC. Drawing the rest from reference TRBV30 and TRBJ2-5, the complete variable domain is SQTIHQWPATLVQPVGSPLSLECTVEGTSNPNLYWYRQAAGRGLQLLFYSVGIGQISSEVPQNLSASRPQDRQFILSSKKLLLSDSGFYLCAWNSGTAKETQYFGPGTRLLVL.

V usage is TRBV4-1 and J usage is TRBJ1-1, with TRBD1 matching 8 bases. V was pared by 3 bases and J by 6 bases, with 6 bases of the junction left unmatched. Germline CDR1 MGHRA, CDR2 YSYEKL. The CDR3 loop spans 14 amino acids. CDR3 in amino acids: CASSHSDRGAEAFF. The DNA of the CDR3 is TGCGCCAGCAGCCATTCAGACAGGGGAGCTGAAGCTTTCTTT.

V usage is TRBV7-6 and J usage is TRBJ2-3; D not certain. Trimming removed 1 base at V and 3 bases at J, with 11 bases between. Germline V gene lookup returns CDR1 SGHVS and CDR2 FNYEAQ. CDR3 length equals 15 residues. The CDR3 sequence is CASSLGSGWTDTQYF. CDR3 bases: TGTGCCAGCAGCTTAGGGTCAGGCTGGACAGATACGCAGTATTTT. Filled out from reference TRBV7-6 and TRBJ2-3, the complete variable domain reads GAGVSQSPRYKVTKRGQDVALRCDPISGHVSLYWYRQALGQGPEFLTYFNYEAQQDKSGLPNDRFSAERPEGSISTLTIQRTEQRDSAMYRCASSLGSGWTDTQYFGPGTRLTVL.

J is TRBJ1-3 and V is TRBV5-4; maybe TRBD1 (5 bases). In germline, CDR1 is SGHNT, CDR2 YYREEE (reference sequence). The V gene lost 3 bases and the J gene lost 4 bases, with 8 bases spanning the gap. CDR3 size: 13 residues. CDR3 amino acids: CASSWDSGNTIYF. The DNA for the CDR3 is TGTGCCAGCAGCTGGGACTCCGGAAACACCATATATTTT. Full variable domain (missing parts from reference TRBV5-4 and TRBJ1-3): ETGVTQSPTHLIKTRGQQVTLRCSSQSGHNTVSWYQQALGQGPQFIFQYYREEENGRGNFPPRFSGLQFPNYSSELNVNALELDDSALYLCASSWDSGNTIYFGEGSWLTVV.

The chain is built from TRBV20-1 and TRBJ1-5; 7 bases agree with TRBD1. The CDR3 is 14 residues long. Germline trimming cut 3 bases from V and 3 bases from J; bases unmatched to any gene: 5. CDR1 is DFQATT, CDR2 SNEGSKA, per germline (reference sequence). CDR3 in amino acids: CSASRTGVNQPQHF. In nucleotides, the CDR3 is TGCAGTGCTAGTAGAACAGGGGTCAATCAGCCCCAGCATTTT.

The V gene is TRBV5-1, the J gene TRBJ1-6, with D perhaps matching TRBD1 (5 bases). Germline V CDR1 and CDR2: SGHRS, YFSETQ. The CDR3 length is 16 residues. V lost 0 bases and J 10 bases, leaving 17 bases between the germline ends. CDR3 nucleotides: TGCGCCAGCAGCTTGGCCGGGGACCCCCGAATCTCACCCCTCCACTTT. Translation: CASSLAGDPRISPLHF.

The CDR3 protein is CASSFQTAGGSSPLHF. The CDR3 nucleotides are TGTGCCAGCAGCTTTCAAACGGCAGGGGGCTCATCACCCCTCCACTTT. The chain couples TRBV11-2 to TRBJ1-6; the match to TRBD1 covers 8 bases. The CDR3 has 16 amino acids. Germline V gives CDR1 SGHAT, CDR2 FQNNGV. V shed 3 bases, J shed 10 bases, and the junction held 11 bases outside the gene matches.

The chain recombines TRBV5-1 with TRBJ2-5; D may be TRBD1 (6 bases). This CDR3 comprises 13 residues. Germline V gene data show CDR1 as SGHRS and CDR2 as YFSETQ. Trimming removed 4 bases from V and 7 bases from J, with 14 bases in between. CDR3 coding DNA: TGCGCCAGCAGCACGACAGGACCCAGGACCCAGTACTTC. This gives the protein CASSTTGPRTQYF.

The rearrangement uses TRBV6-6 and TRBJ1-4, with D unclear. The CDR3 has 12 amino acids. V was cut by 5 bases and J by 8 bases, with 9 bases left in between. Germline V gene data show CDR1 as MNHNY and CDR2 as SVGAGI (reference sequence). This chain's CDR3 is CASSLDGEKLFF. The CDR3 bases are TGTGCCAGCAGTCTCGATGGGGAAAAACTGTTTTTT.

The genes are TRBV9 and TRBJ1-2; 7 positions agree with TRBD1. This CDR3 has 14 amino acids. The J segment lost 4 bases and the V segment lost 4 bases, leaving 7 bases of the junction unmatched. The germline V gene has CDR1 SGDLS and CDR2 YYNGEE. CDR3: CASSPQTGTYGYTF. CDR3 DNA: TGTGCCAGCAGCCCCCAGACAGGGACCTATGGCTACACCTTC.

This clone turned up a few times. This chain uses TRBV3-1 (or the pseudogene TRBV3-2) with TRBJ2-4; 11 bases align to TRBD2. Germline CDR1 LGHDT, CDR2 YNNKEL (reference sequence). The CDR3 has 18 amino acids. The V segment lost 6 bases and the J segment 0 bases; nucleotides outside the gene matches: 10. CDR3 nucleotide sequence: TGTGCCAGCAGTCGCGGGACTAGCGGAGGAGTAGCCAAAAACATTCAGTACTTC. It specifies CASSRGTSGGVAKNIQYF.